The rows below give T cell receptor beta chains drawn from one sample of a study of T cells expressing NK-cell markers. TCRdb reprocessed the 5' RACE reads, keeping one entry per CDR3 protein, no DNA. The sample includes hundreds of thousands of distinct CDR3 sequences. Sequenced material: blood T cells: a sorted CD56 or NKG2C T cell subset, CD4+ or CD8+ T cells, or bulk PBMC T cells (not recorded which). The origin of the receptors is a woman between 18 and 70 years old in good health. CDR3s include the opening cysteine and the closing phenylalanine or tryptophan.

j_call	v_call	cdr3_aa
TRBJ2-7	TRBV12-3/TRBV12-4	CASTEQERPYEQYF
TRBJ1-2	TRBV5-1	CASSPERNYGYTF
TRBJ2-2	TRBV25-1	CASTETGWGTGELFF
TRBJ1-1	TRBV6-4	CAITRRTEAFF
TRBJ2-5	TRBV7-9	CASSLILGWQETQYF
TRBJ2-5	TRBV10-3	CAISEPGQGREETQYF
TRBJ1-5	TRBV12-3/TRBV12-4	CASSSWGQPQHF
TRBJ2-5	TRBV25-1	CASSEGTGRGIQETQYF
TRBJ1-1	TRBV7-9	CASSSDSKIVTEAFF
TRBJ2-7	TRBV6-1	CASTPGVSSYEQYF
TRBJ1-2	TRBV3-1	CASSQGQYYGYTF
TRBJ1-6	TRBV9	CASSVGSGLNNSPLHF
TRBJ1-5	TRBV12-3/TRBV12-4	CASSPQGPSNQPQHF
TRBJ2-7	TRBV20-1	CSARAGWSSYEQYF
TRBJ2-2	TRBV10-3	CAISDVPGPQGLYTGELFF
TRBJ2-1	TRBV19	CASRSGGHEQFF
TRBJ1-1	TRBV20-1	CSARRHPEAFF
TRBJ2-3	TRBV15	CATSTIHGLAGGPGTDTQYF
TRBJ2-2	TRBV9	CASSVITGELFF
TRBJ2-2	TRBV4-3	CASSQASSGRTGGELFF
TRBJ1-1	TRBV5-6	CASRPQRQGYTEAFF
TRBJ2-2	TRBV5-1	CASSPRPAGDTGELFF
TRBJ2-1	TRBV7-3	CASSLSPAGSAYNEQFF
TRBJ1-1	TRBV11-2	CASSLTGVNTEAFF
TRBJ2-5	TRBV5-1	CASSPPLGGTQYF
TRBJ2-7	TRBV28	CASSSAGTDEQYF
TRBJ2-5	TRBV20-1	CSARSQGSQTQYF
TRBJ2-1	TRBV11-1	CASSFSALLAGSYNEQFF
TRBJ2-1	TRBV11-2	CASSLAISGIYNEQFF
TRBJ1-6	TRBV12-3/TRBV12-4	CASRGQGFESPLHF
TRBJ2-7	TRBV29-1	CSVKTGTGAPYEQYF
TRBJ2-1	TRBV7-2	CASSPLRAGNNEQFF
TRBJ1-5	TRBV20-1	CSASQPDRPHQPQHF
TRBJ1-6	TRBV30	CAWATGNSDSPLHF
TRBJ2-3	TRBV4-3	CASSQELADTQYF
TRBJ1-1	TRBV4-1	CASSHLMNTEAFF
TRBJ1-1	TRBV5-1	CASSTHRASEAFF
TRBJ2-2	TRBV28	CASTRASVYTGELFF
TRBJ2-3	TRBV29-1	CSVGWASGRLYTQYF
TRBJ2-7	TRBV4-3	CASSQEWAGPTYEQYF
TRBJ2-1	TRBV9	CASSVGISGSIYEQFF
TRBJ2-5	TRBV4-3	CASSQDWQGEETQYF
TRBJ2-1	TRBV9	CASSAPRTGSYNEQFF
TRBJ2-1	TRBV20-1	CSASGGADNEQFF
TRBJ2-7	TRBV6-1	CASRLSGPSYEQYF
TRBJ1-6	TRBV11-2	CASSSRTDLDDLHF
TRBJ2-7	TRBV29-1	CSVEISYEQYF
TRBJ1-1	TRBV30	CAWSARDRGRTEAFF
TRBJ2-1	TRBV11-2	CASSLFSPGTGGYNEQFF
TRBJ2-7	TRBV5-5	CASSLDRERYEQYF
TRBJ1-2	TRBV5-4	CASSLDRGRNYGYTF
TRBJ2-1	TRBV6-2/TRBV6-3	CASSWRTGGQFF
TRBJ2-5	TRBV12-3/TRBV12-4	CASSLGGVTLYETQYF
TRBJ1-4	TRBV20-1	CSARARDREVEKLFF
TRBJ2-7	TRBV7-9	CASRNRGLYSEQYF
TRBJ2-3	TRBV20-1	CSATKQGASLTDTQYF
TRBJ1-6	TRBV7-2	CASSLRVSMGSPLHF
TRBJ2-3	TRBV24-1	CATSDPDTSTDTQYF
TRBJ2-4	TRBV30	CAWTRDRVMDIQYF